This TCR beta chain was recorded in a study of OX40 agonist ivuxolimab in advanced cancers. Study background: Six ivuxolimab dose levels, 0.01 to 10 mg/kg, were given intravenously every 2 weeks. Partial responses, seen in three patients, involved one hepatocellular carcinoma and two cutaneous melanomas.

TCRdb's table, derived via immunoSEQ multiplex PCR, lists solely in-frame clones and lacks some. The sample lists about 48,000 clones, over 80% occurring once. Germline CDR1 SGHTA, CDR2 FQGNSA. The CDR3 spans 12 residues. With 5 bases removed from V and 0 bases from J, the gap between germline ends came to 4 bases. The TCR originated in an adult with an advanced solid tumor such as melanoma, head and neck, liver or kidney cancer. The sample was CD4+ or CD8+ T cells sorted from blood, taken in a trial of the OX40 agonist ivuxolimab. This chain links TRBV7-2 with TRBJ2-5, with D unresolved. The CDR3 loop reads CASSRYQETQYF. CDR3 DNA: TGTGCCAGCAGCCGGTACCAAGAGACCCAGTACTTC.